The T cell receptor (beta chain) described here comes from a study of vaccination effects on CD4 cells after COVID-19. Here immunoSEQ multiplex PCR was the method, and the copy in TCRdb shows in-frame clones only, minus some. The table includes 65,000 or so clones, roughly three quarters detected once. The CDR3 runs to 13 residues. The V gene's germline CDR1 is SGHNT and CDR2 YENEEA. Trimming pared 2 bases from V and 4 bases from J, leaving 8 bases between. In the case of this clone: Its cognate antigen is unknown.

CD4+ T cells specific for antigen were expanded with viral peptide pools by the ViraFEST assay before sequencing. Culturing for about ten days preceded CD4+ T cell isolation. The study found no prior SARS-CoV-2 infection in the vaccine recipients, who tested negative for nucleocapsid antibodies. The sequencing here drew on CD4+ T cells from PBMCs cultured with HCoV-NL63 spike peptides, taken before COVID-19 vaccination. The receptor was isolated from a human donor who received a COVID-19 vaccine. This chain joins TRBV11-3 and TRBJ2-5; D is uncertain. CDR3 nucleotides: TGTGCCAGCAGCTTAAATCCTGGAGAGACCCAGTACTTC. This sequence encodes CASSLNPGETQYF.